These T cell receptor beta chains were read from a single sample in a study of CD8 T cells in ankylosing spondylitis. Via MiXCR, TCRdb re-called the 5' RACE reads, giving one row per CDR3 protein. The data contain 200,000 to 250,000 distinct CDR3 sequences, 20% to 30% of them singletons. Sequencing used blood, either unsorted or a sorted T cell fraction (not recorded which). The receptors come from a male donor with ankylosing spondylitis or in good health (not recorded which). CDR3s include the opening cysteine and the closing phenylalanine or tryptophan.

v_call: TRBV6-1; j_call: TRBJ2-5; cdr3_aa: CASSPPSGRQETQYF
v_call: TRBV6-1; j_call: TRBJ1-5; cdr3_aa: CASSDRGGGQPQHF
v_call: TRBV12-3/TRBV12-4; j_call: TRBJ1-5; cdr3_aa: CASSLQTGNQPQHF
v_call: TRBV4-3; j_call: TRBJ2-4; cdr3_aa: CASSQDWENIQYF
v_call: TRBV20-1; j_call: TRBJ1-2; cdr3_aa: CSASTGTGIYGYTF
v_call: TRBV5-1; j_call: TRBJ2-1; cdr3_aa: CASRDGGEQFF
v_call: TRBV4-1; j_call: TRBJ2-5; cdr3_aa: CASSQVLRQETQYF
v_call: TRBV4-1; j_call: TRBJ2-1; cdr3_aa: CASSQSTGMGNEQFF
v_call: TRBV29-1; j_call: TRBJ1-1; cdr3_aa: CSVVGRLVPEAFF
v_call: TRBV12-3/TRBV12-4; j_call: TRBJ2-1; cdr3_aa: CASTTGTSGRNEQFF
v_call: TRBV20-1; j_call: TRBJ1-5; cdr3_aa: CSARLGQGLFQPQHF
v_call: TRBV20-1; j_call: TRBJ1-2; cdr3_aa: CSAGPGQGVYGYTF
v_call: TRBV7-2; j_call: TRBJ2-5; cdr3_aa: CASSESGIRETQYF
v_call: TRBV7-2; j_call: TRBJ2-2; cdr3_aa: CASSFSVQGAQTGELFF
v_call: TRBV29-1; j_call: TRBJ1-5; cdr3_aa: CSVVWASNQPQHF
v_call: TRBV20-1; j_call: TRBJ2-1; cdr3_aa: CSASLAGVVYNEQFF
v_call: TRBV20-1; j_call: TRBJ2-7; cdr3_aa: CSATGLAGGSVHEQYF
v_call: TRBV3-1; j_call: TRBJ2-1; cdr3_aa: CAFTGGLAGVSSYNEQFF
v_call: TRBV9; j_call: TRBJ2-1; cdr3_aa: CASSVREGLTNEQFF
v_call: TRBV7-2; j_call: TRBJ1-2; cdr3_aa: CASSPFQGAGYGYTF
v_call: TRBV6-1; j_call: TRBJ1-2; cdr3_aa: CASRGDRASNYGYTF
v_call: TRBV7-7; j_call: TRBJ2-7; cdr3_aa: CASSPGQGGEQYF
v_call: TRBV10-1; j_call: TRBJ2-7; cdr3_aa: CASSESVTGGKSEQYF
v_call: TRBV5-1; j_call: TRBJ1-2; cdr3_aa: CASSLNMGSYGYTF
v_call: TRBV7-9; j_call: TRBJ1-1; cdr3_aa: CASSFRDRDTEAFF
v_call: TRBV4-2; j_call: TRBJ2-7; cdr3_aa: CASSQEFMPSGRDEQYF
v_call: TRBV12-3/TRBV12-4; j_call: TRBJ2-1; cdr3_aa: CASSEQVNEQFF
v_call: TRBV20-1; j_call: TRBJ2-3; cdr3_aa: CSAGGLGGTDTQYF
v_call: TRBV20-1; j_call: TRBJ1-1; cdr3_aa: CSARVRDTEAFF
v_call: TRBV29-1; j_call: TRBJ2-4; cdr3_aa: CSVGFGTAKNIQYF
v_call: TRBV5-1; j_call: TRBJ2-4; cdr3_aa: CASSLDGSWNIQYF
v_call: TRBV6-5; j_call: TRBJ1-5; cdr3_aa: CASSYSRTGIQPQHF
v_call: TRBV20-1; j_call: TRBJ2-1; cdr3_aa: CSVESSKYNEQFF
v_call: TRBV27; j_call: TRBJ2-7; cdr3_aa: CASSLSRYNLNEQYF
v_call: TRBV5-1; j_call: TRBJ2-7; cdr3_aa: CASSPAPGGYEQYF
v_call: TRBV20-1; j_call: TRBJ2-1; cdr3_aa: CSATGTSKFNEQFF
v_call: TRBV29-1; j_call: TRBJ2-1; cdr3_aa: CSVEGTSGSPYNEQFF
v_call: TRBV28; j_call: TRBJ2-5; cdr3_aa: CASSSPSRGNQETQYF
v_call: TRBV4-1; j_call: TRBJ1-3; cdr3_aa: CASSQESSGNTIYF
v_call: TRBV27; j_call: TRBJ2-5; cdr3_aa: CASSPRRGIQYF